What follows are 13 T cell receptor beta chains derived from one specimen sequenced in a study of lymphopenia after photon versus proton radiotherapy. Profiling relied on immunoSEQ multiplex PCR, and the TCRdb table lists in-frame clones only, not all of them. Of 35,000 to 45,000 clones in the sample, over 75% are singletons; the top ten hold around a quarter. The sequencing used peripheral blood, collected from a patient treated with proton-based radiotherapy. All receptors derive from a woman in her 70s with pancreatic cancer.

This clone has just one count. V usage is TRBV25-1 and J usage is TRBJ2-5, with 7 bases lining up with TRBD2. Germline values: CDR1 MGHDK, CDR2 SYGVNS. CDR3 length equals 16 residues. V shed 1 base, J shed 2 bases, and the junction held 7 bases outside the gene matches. The CDR3 bases are TGTGCCAGCAGTGAATGGGGCGGGAGCGGGCAAGAGACCCAGTACTTC. Translating gives CASSEWGGSGQETQYF.

This CDR3 reads CASSEGSGYHFSYEQYF. In DNA form, the CDR3 reads TGTGCCAGCAGTGAGGGTAGCGGGTACCACTTTTCCTACGAGCAGTACTTC. The chain employs TRBV6-1 and TRBJ2-7; 7 bases are shared with TRBD2. V shed 3 bases and J 1 base; nucleotides not matched to a gene: 12. Per the germline V gene, CDR1 is MNHNS and CDR2 is SASEGT. The CDR3 totals 17 residues.

The chain has TRBV7-2 and TRBJ2-4, with 7 bases fitting TRBD2. CDR3 length equals 16 residues. The germline CDR1 and CDR2 sequences are SGHTA and FQGNSA. Trimming cost V 4 bases and J 0 bases; bases outside gene matches: 6. The CDR3: CASSSQGGTAKNIQYF. CDR3 nucleotide sequence: TGTGCCAGCAGCTCGCAGGGAGGGACAGCCAAAAACATTCAGTACTTC.

The chain is built from TRBV2 and TRBJ2-7; either TRBD1 or TRBD2 may fit D (6 bases each). Germline CDR1 SNHLY, CDR2 FYNNEI. This CDR3 contains 15 residues. The ends were cut back, 3 bases at V and 4 bases at J, with 16 bases in the middle. The CDR3 here is CASSDSGQTLYEQYF. Written as DNA, the CDR3 is TGTGCCAGCAGTGATAGCGGACAGACCCTTTACGAGCAGTACTTC.

The CDR3 DNA reads as TGTGCCAGCAGTACAAGACAGGCGGTATATGAAAAACTGTTTTTT. Its protein product is CASSTRQAVYEKLFF. The chain links TRBV6-1 to TRBJ1-4; TRBD1 might be the D (6 bases). Germline CDR1 is MNHNS and CDR2 is SASEGT. Trimming took off 5 bases at V and 6 bases at J, with 16 bases between the two ends. CDR3 length equals 15 residues.

The sample holds a few counts of this clone. This rearrangement joins TRBV29-1 to TRBJ2-3; 11 positions agree with TRBD2. The V segment lost 6 bases and the J segment 5 bases; nucleotides outside the gene matches: 10. CDR1 SQVTM and CDR2 ANQGSEA come from the germline V gene. The CDR3 spans 15 residues. The CDR3 loop reads CSVVTSGSNGDTQYF. The CDR3 DNA reads as TGCAGCGTCGTTACTAGCGGGAGTAACGGAGATACGCAGTATTTT.

V and J are TRBV29-1 and TRBJ1-5; D is unresolved. Germline CDR1 reads SQVTM; CDR2 reads ANQGSEA. The CDR3 contains 14 residues. V was pared by 6 bases and J by 0 bases, with 12 bases between. The CDR3 protein is CSVLSGLSNQPQHF. The CDR3 DNA is TGCAGCGTGCTTTCGGGTCTTAGCAATCAGCCCCAGCATTTT. The variable domain in full, with the rest retrieved from reference TRBV29-1 and TRBJ1-5, is SAVISQKPSRDICQRGTSLTIQCQVDSQVTMMFWYRQQPGQSLTLIATANQGSEATYESGFVIDKFPISRPNLTFSTLTVSNMSPEDSSIYLCSVLSGLSNQPQHFGDGTRLSIL.

The CDR3 coding sequence is TGTGCCAGCAGTGAAGGTTTCGACAGGGGGGAGCAGTTCTTC. As protein: CASSEGFDRGEQFF. This chain links TRBV2 with TRBJ2-1, with 9 nucleotides matching TRBD1. V was clipped by 1 base and J by 10 bases; unmatched bases: 5. The germline V gene has CDR1 SNHLY and CDR2 FYNNEI. CDR3 length: 14 residues.

The chain joins TRBV5-1 to TRBJ1-1; 7 bases map to TRBD1. Germline lookup yields CDR1 SGHRS and CDR2 YFSETQ. V trimming: 1 base; J trimming: 0 bases; junction bases outside the gene matches: 6. The CDR3 spans 16 residues. The CDR3 coding sequence is TGCGCCAGCAGCTTGCGTTCGGGACAGCTGAACACTGAAGCTTTCTTT. This gives the protein CASSLRSGQLNTEAFF.

The chain couples TRBV5-8 to TRBJ2-1; 7 nucleotides line up with TRBD1. Germline trimming cut 4 bases from V and 6 bases from J; bases unmatched to any gene: 7. The CDR3 runs to 14 residues. The germline gives CDR1 SGHTS, CDR2 YDEGEE. The CDR3 nucleotides are TGTGCCAGCAGCCGAAAGACAGGGAGCAATGAGCAGTTCTTC. Translation gives CASSRKTGSNEQFF.

Here the CDR3 DNA reads TGTGCCAGCAGCTTCGCATCCGGTCGAGCGGGAGGGGATACGCAGTATTTT. Encoded protein: CASSFASGRAGGDTQYF. V is TRBV11-2 and J is TRBJ2-3, with 10 bases lining up with TRBD2. V trimming: 3 bases; J trimming: 6 bases; junction bases outside the gene matches: 12. The CDR3 is 17 amino acids. The V gene's germline CDR1 is SGHAT and CDR2 FQNNGV.

The chain recombines TRBV29-1 with TRBJ1-2, with 7 bases that match TRBD1. J lost 7 bases, V lost 7 bases, and 12 bases had no gene match. The germline V gene encodes CDR1 SQVTM and CDR2 ANQGSEA. The CDR3 is 13 amino acids. The CDR3 loop is CSGTGTAVGGYTF. The CDR3, as DNA: TGCAGCGGCACCGGGACAGCGGTAGGTGGCTACACCTTC.

CDR3 in amino acids: CASSLVQPRNTDTQYF. The CDR3 DNA reads TGTGCCAGCAGCTTAGTTCAGCCACGCAACACAGATACGCAGTATTTT. The J gene is TRBJ2-3, the V gene TRBV7-9, with D uncertain. Trimming removed 1 base from V and 2 bases from J, with 13 bases in between. There are 16 residues in the CDR3. Germline lookup yields CDR1 SEHNR and CDR2 FQNEAQ (reference sequence).